The 28 T cell receptor beta chains in this list originate from one sample, sequenced in a study of blood T cell repertoires in COVID-19. Assay: immunoSEQ multiplex PCR; the TCRdb copy retains only in-frame clones and omits some. The profile shows around 150,000 clones, roughly 90% of them singletons. Sequences were obtained from PBMCs or T cells enriched from blood (not recorded which). The receptors come from a woman in her forties or fifties who had recovered from COVID-19.

The V call is TRBV4-2, the J call TRBJ1-5; possibly TRBD1 for D (5 bases). The CDR3 totals 15 residues. Deletions cut 0 bases from V and 2 bases from J, with 8 bases between. The V gene's germline CDR1 is LGHNA and CDR2 YNFKEQ. CDR3 coding DNA: TGTGCCAGCAGCCAAGATTGGGGGGGCAATCAGCCCCAGCATTTT. This sequence encodes CASSQDWGGNQPQHF.

This chain links TRBV12-5 with TRBJ2-1; no clear D. The CDR3 spans 13 residues. The V end lost 5 bases, the J end lost 7 bases, and 12 bases lay between the germline ends. Germline CDR1 is LGHNT and CDR2 is FRNRAP. CDR3 coding DNA: TGTGCTAGTGGTGCACCAGACATAAATGAGCAGTTCTTC. Protein sequence: CASGAPDINEQFF. The variable domain in full, completed from reference TRBV12-5 and TRBJ2-1, reads DARVTQTPRHKVTEMGQEVTMRCQPILGHNTVFWYRQTMMQGLELLAYFRNRAPLDDSGMPKDRFSAEMPDATLATLKIQPSEPRDSAVYFCASGAPDINEQFFGPGTRLTVL.

This clone was counted a single time. The chain has TRBV9 and TRBJ2-7; a possible D gene is TRBD2 (5 bases). CDR1 and CDR2 (germline): SGDLS, YYNGEE. The CDR3 is made up of 14 amino acids. V dropped 0 bases and J dropped 3 bases, with 10 bases sitting between them. CDR3 sequence (DNA): TGTGCCAGCAGCGTAGAGGGCGGGTTCTACGAGCAGTACTTC. Protein sequence: CASSVEGGFYEQYF.

The CDR3 spells CASSQDHSGTYPPYEQYF. CDR3 sequence (DNA): TGTGCCAGCAGCCAAGACCATTCCGGGACTTATCCTCCCTACGAGCAGTACTTC. The chain employs TRBV14 and TRBJ2-7; the D gene is possibly TRBD2 (6 bases). The CDR3 covers 18 residues. V was shortened by 0 bases and J by 2 bases, with 20 bases between the two germline ends. Germline V gene sequence: CDR1 SGHDN, CDR2 FVKESK.

V gene TRBV5-1 combines with J gene TRBJ2-3; 11 nucleotides align to TRBD1. Germline CDR1 reads SGHRS; CDR2 reads YFSETQ. The CDR3 length is 16 residues. After removal of 0 bases from V and 4 bases from J, the junction contained 4 bases not matched to a gene. CDR3 sequence reads: CASSLAGTGGADTQYF. CDR3 coding DNA: TGCGCCAGCAGCTTGGCCGGGACAGGGGGGGCAGATACGCAGTATTTT. The full variable domain, rest sourced from reference TRBV5-1 and TRBJ2-3, is KAGVTQTPRYLIKTRGQQVTLSCSPISGHRSVSWYQQTPGQGLQFLFEYFSETQRNKGNFPGRFSGRQFSNSRSEMNVSTLELGDSALYLCASSLAGTGGADTQYFGPGTRLTVL.

V usage is TRBV7-6 and J usage is TRBJ2-3, with a tentative D call TRBD1 (5 bases). The germline CDR1 and CDR2 sequences are SGHVS and FNYEAQ. V was shortened by 5 bases and J by 1 base, with 16 bases between the two germline ends. This CDR3 has 16 amino acids. The chain's CDR3 is CASSPQARGGTDTQYF. DNA for the CDR3: TGTGCCAGCAGCCCACAAGCAAGGGGCGGCACAGATACGCAGTATTTT.

V and J are TRBV27 and TRBJ1-1; D unresolved. CDR1 is MNHEY, CDR2 SMNVEV, per germline (reference sequence). This CDR3 spans 14 amino acids. V shed 4 bases and J shed 0 bases, with 9 bases lying between them. CDR3 in DNA: TGTGCCAGCAGTTCACGGGTCTTGAACACTGAAGCTTTCTTT. Protein: CASSSRVLNTEAFF.

The rearrangement uses TRBV14 and TRBJ1-4, with 7 bases matching TRBD1. The CDR3 has 15 residues. With V trimmed by 5 bases and J by 4 bases, 7 bases remained unmatched. CDR1 is SGHDN and CDR2 is FVKESK in the germline V gene. CDR3 nucleotide sequence: TGTGCCAGCAGCACCAACAGGGGAAGTAATGAAAAACTGTTTTTT. Translated: CASSTNRGSNEKLFF.

As concerns this clone: The same CDR3 is also encoded by other DNA sequences in this sample. The chain has TRBV7-3 and TRBJ1-4; the match to TRBD1 covers 9 bases. J was trimmed by 8 bases and V by 2 bases; bases with no gene match: 0. The CDR3 totals 13 residues. CDR1 SGHTA and CDR2 FQGTGA come from the germline V gene. DNA of the CDR3: TGTGCCAGCAGCTTAGGGACAGGGGAAAAACTGTTTTTT. Its translation: CASSLGTGEKLFF.

The chain carries TRBV3-1 (or the pseudogene TRBV3-2) and TRBJ2-2; TRBD1 matches at 10 bases. The J segment lost 6 bases and the V segment lost 3 bases, leaving 10 bases of the junction unmatched. Germline V CDR1 and CDR2: LGHDT, YNNKEL (reference sequence). CDR3 length: 17 residues. The CDR3 region has the DNA TGTGCCAGCAGCCAGGGGGACAGGGGACGAGACTCCGGGGAGCTGTTTTTT. Its protein product is CASSQGDRGRDSGELFF.

The chain combines TRBV15 with TRBJ2-7; TRBD1 matches at 9 bases. CDR1 and CDR2 from the germline V gene are LNHNV and YYDKDF (reference sequence). V gave up 1 base and J gave up 7 bases; unmatched junction bases: 5. This CDR3 has 14 amino acids. The CDR3 spells CATSRAGTGIEQYF. The CDR3 nucleotides are TGTGCCACCAGCAGAGCCGGGACAGGGATTGAGCAGTACTTC.

The chain uses TRBV7-3 and TRBJ2-5; 10 bases match TRBD2. Germline V gives CDR1 SGHTA, CDR2 FQGTGA. V was clipped by 6 bases and J by 4 bases; unmatched bases: 8. The CDR3 length is 15 residues. CDR3 DNA sequence: TGTGCCAGCAGACTCAGCGGGGGGGCGTTAGAGACCCAGTACTTC. Its protein is CASRLSGGALETQYF.

V is TRBV7-4 and J is TRBJ1-5, with D possibly matching TRBD1 (6 bases). CDR1 and CDR2 from the germline V gene are SGHVT and SQSDAQ. The CDR3 loop spans 16 amino acids. Trimming pared 5 bases from V and 5 bases from J, leaving 19 bases between. The CDR3 sequence: CASSPPPTGLDQPQHF. CDR3 nucleotide sequence: TGTGCCAGCAGCCCCCCCCCTACAGGGCTCGATCAGCCCCAGCATTTT.

This chain joins TRBV7-9 and TRBJ2-5; 7 positions match TRBD1. The V gene's germline CDR1 is SEHNR and CDR2 FQNEAQ (reference sequence). V lost 1 base to trimming and J lost 4 bases; unmatched junction nucleotides: 0. This CDR3 region has 13 residues. The CDR3 nucleotides are TGTGCCAGCAGCTTAGACAGGGGAGAGACCCAGTACTTC. Its translation is CASSLDRGETQYF.

The rearrangement uses TRBV27 and TRBJ1-2, with 8 bases identical to TRBD1. Germline CDR1 and CDR2: MNHEY and SMNVEV (reference sequence). J was trimmed by 7 bases and V by 11 bases; bases with no gene match: 15. CDR3 length equals 14 residues. The CDR3, as DNA: TGTGCCGCCCGCGCACAGGGGGGGTCTAGTGGCTACACCTTC. Protein: CAARAQGGSSGYTF.

This clone was seen just once. The chain recombines TRBV5-4 with TRBJ2-7; 9 bases agree with TRBD2. The germline V gene encodes CDR1 SGHNT and CDR2 YYREEE (reference sequence). This CDR3 region has 14 residues. The trim removed 2 bases at V and 2 bases at J, leaving 2 bases unmatched. CDR3: CASSFAGGPYEQYF. The CDR3 region has the DNA TGTGCCAGCAGCTTTGCGGGGGGGCCCTACGAGCAGTACTTC. The full variable domain, rest sourced from reference TRBV5-4 and TRBJ2-7, is ETGVTQSPTHLIKTRGQQVTLRCSSQSGHNTVSWYQQALGQGPQFIFQYYREEENGRGNFPPRFSGLQFPNYSSELNVNALELDDSALYLCASSFAGGPYEQYFGPGTRLTVT.

In this sample, this clone turned up once. The chain has TRBV27 and TRBJ2-7, with TRBD2 identical over 8 bases. There are 13 residues in the CDR3. V lost 6 bases, J lost 2 bases, and 3 bases stayed unmatched. The germline CDR1 and CDR2 sequences are MNHEY and SMNVEV (reference sequence). The DNA for the CDR3 is TGTGCCAGCAGGGTAGCGGGGACCTACGAGCAGTACTTC. Its protein is CASRVAGTYEQYF.

The CDR3 spells CASTMIGTGRTGELFF. CDR3 nucleotide sequence: TGTGCCAGTACCATGATAGGGACAGGACGGACCGGGGAGCTGTTTTTT. This chain uses TRBV19 with TRBJ2-2; 8 bases line up with TRBD1. The V gene's germline CDR1 is LNHDA and CDR2 SQIVND (reference sequence). After removal of 7 bases from V and 5 bases from J, the junction contained 12 bases not matched to a gene. The CDR3 has 16 residues.

This chain uses TRBV7-2 with TRBJ2-5; possibly TRBD2 for D (5 bases). Germline CDR1 reads SGHTA; CDR2 reads FQGNSA. Trimming took 5 bases from V and 5 from J, leaving 18 bases between them. This CDR3 contains 15 residues. This CDR3 is CASSPDDGSVETQYF. The CDR3, as DNA: TGTGCCAGCAGCCCTGATGATGGTAGCGTGGAGACCCAGTACTTC.

V and J are TRBV24-1 and TRBJ2-3; 8 bases line up with TRBD2. The CDR3 is made up of 13 amino acids. Trimming at V came to 6 bases and at J to 6 bases, leaving 4 bases not matched to a gene. Germline loops: CDR1 KGHDR, CDR2 SFDVKD. CDR3 nucleotide sequence: TGTGCCACCAGTCGGGGGGGCGCGGATACGCAGTATTTT. Amino acids: CATSRGGADTQYF.

This clone has only one observation. This chain links TRBV12-3 or TRBV12-4 with TRBJ1-2, with D perhaps matching TRBD1 (6 bases). CDR3 length: 11 amino acids. The ends were cut back, 8 bases at V and 8 bases at J, with 12 bases in the middle. CDR3 residues: CASETGQGYTF. The CDR3 region has the DNA TGTGCCAGCGAGACAGGCCAAGGCTACACCTTC.

The chain uses TRBV19 and TRBJ2-3, with a weak D call TRBD1 (6 bases). Germline V gene data show CDR1 as LNHDA and CDR2 as SQIVND (reference sequence). Trimming left V 4 bases short and J 3 bases short, with 8 bases between. This CDR3 has 13 amino acids. The CDR3 nucleotides are TGTGCCAGTAGTACTCAGGGGACAGATACGCAGTATTTT. Its protein product is CASSTQGTDTQYF.

In DNA form, the CDR3 reads TGTGCCAGCTCACCGGGACAGGGCCGAACCTACGAGCAGTACTTC. Translating it yields CASSPGQGRTYEQYF. This rearrangement joins TRBV18 to TRBJ2-7, with 9 bases fitting TRBD1. There are 15 residues in the CDR3. Trimming cost V 3 bases and J 2 bases; bases outside gene matches: 5. The germline CDR1 and CDR2 sequences are KGHSH and LQKENI. Looking up the rest from reference TRBV18 and TRBJ2-7 gives the full variable domain: NAGVMQNPRHLVRRRGQEARLRCSPMKGHSHVYWYRQLPEEGLKFMVYLQKENIIDESGMPKERFSAEFPKEGPSILRIQQVVRGDSAAYFCASSPGQGRTYEQYFGPGTRLTVT.

The chain combines TRBV14 with TRBJ2-7; 9 bases fit TRBD1. Germline V gene data show CDR1 as SGHDN and CDR2 as FVKESK. V shed 2 bases, J shed 5 bases, and the junction held 7 bases outside the gene matches. The CDR3 is 15 residues long. This CDR3 is CASSQWGQGENEQYF. The CDR3 DNA follows: TGTGCCAGCAGCCAATGGGGACAGGGTGAAAACGAGCAGTACTTC.

The chain recombines TRBV6-2 or TRBV6-3 with TRBJ2-5; 16 nucleotides line up with TRBD2. This CDR3 comprises 18 residues. Germline V CDR1 and CDR2: MNHEY, SVGEGT. After removal of 5 bases from V and 5 bases from J, the junction contained 11 bases not matched to a gene. CDR3 amino acids: CASSGTSGGAGGVETQYF. In DNA, the CDR3 is TGTGCCAGCAGTGGGACTAGCGGGGGGGCTGGTGGTGTGGAGACCCAGTACTTC.

The chain carries TRBV12-3 or TRBV12-4 and TRBJ1-1; D ambiguous. V was trimmed by 5 bases and J by 2 bases, leaving 9 bases between them. This CDR3 comprises 13 residues. The CDR3 nucleotides read TGTGCCAGCAGTCTAAAAGCCAACACTGAAGCTTTCTTT. Protein product: CASSLKANTEAFF.

The rearrangement links TRBV18 to TRBJ1-1; D not certain. Per the germline V gene, CDR1 is KGHSH and CDR2 is LQKENI. V was trimmed by 3 bases and J by 0 bases, leaving 5 bases between them. There are 13 residues in the CDR3. CDR3 loop: CASSPLVNTEAFF. The CDR3 DNA sequence: TGTGCCAGCTCACCCTTAGTGAACACTGAAGCTTTCTTT.

The chain links TRBV27 to TRBJ2-1, with 7 bases that match TRBD2. V shed 5 bases, J shed 1 base, and the junction held 8 bases outside the gene matches. Germline-derived CDR1 and CDR2 are MNHEY and SMNVEV (reference sequence). The CDR3 extends over 16 amino acids. The CDR3 loop is CASSPSGGGSYNEQFF. CDR3 coding DNA: TGTGCCAGCAGTCCTTCGGGGGGAGGGTCCTACAATGAGCAGTTCTTC.